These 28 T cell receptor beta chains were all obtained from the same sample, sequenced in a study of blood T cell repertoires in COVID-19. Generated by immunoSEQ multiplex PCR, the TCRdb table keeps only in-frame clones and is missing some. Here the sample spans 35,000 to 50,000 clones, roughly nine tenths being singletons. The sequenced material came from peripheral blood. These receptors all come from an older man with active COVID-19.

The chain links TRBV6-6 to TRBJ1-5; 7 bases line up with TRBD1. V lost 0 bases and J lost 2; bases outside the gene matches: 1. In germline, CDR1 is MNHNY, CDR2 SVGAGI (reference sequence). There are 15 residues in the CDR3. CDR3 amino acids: CASSYSGQRNQPQHF. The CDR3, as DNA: TGTGCCAGCAGTTACTCGGGACAGCGCAATCAGCCCCAGCATTTT.

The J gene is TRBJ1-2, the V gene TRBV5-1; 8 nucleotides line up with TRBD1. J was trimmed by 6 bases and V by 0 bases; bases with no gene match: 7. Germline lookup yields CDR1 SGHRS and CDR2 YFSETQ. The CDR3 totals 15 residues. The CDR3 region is CASSLVPGGEDGYTF. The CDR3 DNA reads TGCGCCAGCAGCTTGGTTCCAGGGGGCGAGGATGGCTACACCTTC. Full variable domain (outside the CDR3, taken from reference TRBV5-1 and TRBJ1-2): KAGVTQTPRYLIKTRGQQVTLSCSPISGHRSVSWYQQTPGQGLQFLFEYFSETQRNKGNFPGRFSGRQFSNSRSEMNVSTLELGDSALYLCASSLVPGGEDGYTFGSGTRLTVV.

CDR3 sequence (DNA): TGTGCCAGCAGTTACCCGAGGTACGGCAATCAGCCCCAGCATTTT. Its protein is CASSYPRYGNQPQHF. The V call is TRBV6-2 or TRBV6-3, the J call TRBJ1-5; unclear D gene. The length of the CDR3 is 15 residues. Germline V gene data show CDR1 as MNHEY and CDR2 as SVGEGT. V lost 2 bases to trimming and J lost 2 bases, with 10 bases between them.

CDR3: CASSFRGRFGEKLFF. DNA for the CDR3: TGTGCCAGCAGTTTTCGGGGGAGGTTCGGTGAAAAACTGTTTTTT. The chain joins TRBV6-2 or TRBV6-3 to TRBJ1-4; a weak D match, TRBD1 (5 bases). The germline V and J ends were trimmed by 4 bases and 7 bases, with 16 bases remaining between them. This CDR3 is 15 amino acids long. CDR1 and CDR2 (germline): MNHEY, SVGEGT.

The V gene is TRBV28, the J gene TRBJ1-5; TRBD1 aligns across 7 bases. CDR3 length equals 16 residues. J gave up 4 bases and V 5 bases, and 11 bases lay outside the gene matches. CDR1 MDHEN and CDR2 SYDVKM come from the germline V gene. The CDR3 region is CASSATGIKGNQPQHF. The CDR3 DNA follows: TGTGCCAGCAGTGCGACAGGGATAAAGGGAAATCAGCCCCAGCATTTT. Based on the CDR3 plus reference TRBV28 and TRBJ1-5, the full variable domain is DVKVTQSSRYLVKRTGEKVFLECVQDMDHENMFWYRQDPGLGLRLIYFSYDVKMKEKGDIPEGYSVSREKKERFSLILESASTNQTSMYLCASSATGIKGNQPQHFGDGTRLSIL.

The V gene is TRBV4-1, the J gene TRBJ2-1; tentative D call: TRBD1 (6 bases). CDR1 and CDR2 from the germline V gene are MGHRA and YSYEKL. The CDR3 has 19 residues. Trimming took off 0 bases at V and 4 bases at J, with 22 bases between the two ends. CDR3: CASSQDKGTGQGWYNEQFF. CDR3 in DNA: TGCGCCAGCAGCCAAGATAAGGGTACAGGGCAGGGGTGGTACAATGAGCAGTTCTTC.

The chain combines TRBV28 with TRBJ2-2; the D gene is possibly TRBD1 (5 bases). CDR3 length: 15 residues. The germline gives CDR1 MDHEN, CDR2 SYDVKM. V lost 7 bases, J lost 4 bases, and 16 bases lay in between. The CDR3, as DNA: TGTGCCAGCAATCGAAGGGGCGTCGGCACCGGGGAGCTGTTTTTT. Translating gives CASNRRGVGTGELFF.

CDR3 sequence (DNA): TGTGCCAGCAGTTACCCAAGGACAGGGGGCTGGAGGGAGCAGTACTTC. Protein product: CASSYPRTGGWREQYF. The chain uses TRBV6-2 or TRBV6-3 and TRBJ2-7, with TRBD1 matching over 11 bases. Germline V lookup: CDR1 MNHEY, CDR2 SVGEGT. V lost 2 bases and J lost 7; bases outside the gene matches: 10. This CDR3 is 16 amino acids long.

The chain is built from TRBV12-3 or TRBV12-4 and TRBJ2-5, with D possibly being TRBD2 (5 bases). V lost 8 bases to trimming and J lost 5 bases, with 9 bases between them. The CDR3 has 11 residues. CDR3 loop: CASSRVETQYF. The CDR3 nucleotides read TGTGCCAGCTCGCGGGTGGAGACCCAGTACTTC.

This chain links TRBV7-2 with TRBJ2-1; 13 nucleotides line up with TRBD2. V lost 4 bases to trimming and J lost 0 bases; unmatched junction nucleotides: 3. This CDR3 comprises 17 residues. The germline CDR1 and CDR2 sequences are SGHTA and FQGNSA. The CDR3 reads CASSSGLAGASYNEQFF. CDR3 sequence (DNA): TGTGCCAGCAGCTCCGGACTAGCGGGGGCCTCCTACAATGAGCAGTTCTTC.

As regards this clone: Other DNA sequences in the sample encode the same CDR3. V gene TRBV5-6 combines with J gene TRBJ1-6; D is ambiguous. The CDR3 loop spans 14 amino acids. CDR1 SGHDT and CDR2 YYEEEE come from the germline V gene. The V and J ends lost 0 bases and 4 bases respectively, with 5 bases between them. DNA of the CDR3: TGTGCCAGCAGCTTGGCCGGTTATAATTCACCCCTCCACTTT. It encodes CASSLAGYNSPLHF.

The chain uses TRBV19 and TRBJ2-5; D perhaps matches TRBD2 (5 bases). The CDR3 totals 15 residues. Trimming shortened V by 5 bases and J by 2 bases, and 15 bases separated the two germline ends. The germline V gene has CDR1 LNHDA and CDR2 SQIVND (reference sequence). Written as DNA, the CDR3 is TGTGCCAGTAGTCGACTATCGGCAGCTCAAGAGACCCAGTACTTC. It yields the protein CASSRLSAAQETQYF.

CDR3 bases: TGTGCCAGCAGTTACTGGAACAGAACCTACGAGCAGTACTTC. Protein sequence: CASSYWNRTYEQYF. J is TRBJ2-7 and V is TRBV6-5; D is uncertain. Germline V gives CDR1 MNHEY, CDR2 SVGAGI. Trimming removed 1 base from V and 2 bases from J, with 9 bases in between. The CDR3 sequence is 14 residues long.

The DNA of the CDR3 is TGTGCCAGCAGCGCCGGGACAGCTAGTGTAGGGGAGACCCAGTACTTC. Protein product: CASSAGTASVGETQYF. This rearrangement joins TRBV11-2 to TRBJ2-5; TRBD1 matches 7 bases. CDR3 length equals 16 residues. Looked up from germline, CDR1 is SGHAT and CDR2 is FQNNGV. Trimming cost V 5 bases and J 5 bases; bases outside gene matches: 14.

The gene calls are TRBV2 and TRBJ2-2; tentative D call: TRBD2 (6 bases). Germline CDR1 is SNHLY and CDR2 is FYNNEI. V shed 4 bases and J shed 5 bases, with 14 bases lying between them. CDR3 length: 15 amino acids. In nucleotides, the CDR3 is TGTGCCAGCAGTGCTGGGTTAGCGGAAACCGGGGAGCTGTTTTTT. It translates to CASSAGLAETGELFF.

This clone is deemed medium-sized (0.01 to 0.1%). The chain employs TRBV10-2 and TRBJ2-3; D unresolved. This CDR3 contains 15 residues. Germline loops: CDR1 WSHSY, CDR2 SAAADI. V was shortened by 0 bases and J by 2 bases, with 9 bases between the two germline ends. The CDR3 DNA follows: TGCGCCAGCAGTGAGTCCCTCCACTCCACAGATACGCAGTATTTT. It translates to CASSESLHSTDTQYF.

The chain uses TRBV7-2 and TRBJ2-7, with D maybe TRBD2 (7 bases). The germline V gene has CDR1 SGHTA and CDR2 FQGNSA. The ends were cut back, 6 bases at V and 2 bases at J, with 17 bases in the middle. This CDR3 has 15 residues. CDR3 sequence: CASRTQGGGTYEQYF. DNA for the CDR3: TGTGCCAGCAGGACCCAGGGAGGGGGTACCTACGAGCAGTACTTC.

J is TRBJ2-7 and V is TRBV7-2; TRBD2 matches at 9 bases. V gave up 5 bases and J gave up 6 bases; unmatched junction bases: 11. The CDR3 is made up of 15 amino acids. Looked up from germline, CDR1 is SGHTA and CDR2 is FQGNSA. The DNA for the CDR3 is TGTGCCAGCAGCACCCCTTTTGAGCGGGGGGTCGAGCAGTACTTC. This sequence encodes CASSTPFERGVEQYF. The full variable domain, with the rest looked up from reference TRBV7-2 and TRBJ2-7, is GAGVSQSPSNKVTEKGKDVELRCDPISGHTALYWYRQSLGQGLEFLIYFQGNSAPDKSGLPSDRFSAERTGGSVSTLTIQRTQQEDSAVYLCASSTPFERGVEQYFGPGTRLTVT.

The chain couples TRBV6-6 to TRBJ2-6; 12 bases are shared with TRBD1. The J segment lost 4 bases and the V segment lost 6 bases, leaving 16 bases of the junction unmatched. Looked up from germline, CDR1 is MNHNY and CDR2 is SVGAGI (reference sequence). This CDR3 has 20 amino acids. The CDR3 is CASSIPAGTGGAVGANVLTF. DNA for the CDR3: TGTGCCAGCAGCATTCCCGCGGGGACAGGGGGCGCCGTAGGGGCCAACGTCCTGACTTTC.

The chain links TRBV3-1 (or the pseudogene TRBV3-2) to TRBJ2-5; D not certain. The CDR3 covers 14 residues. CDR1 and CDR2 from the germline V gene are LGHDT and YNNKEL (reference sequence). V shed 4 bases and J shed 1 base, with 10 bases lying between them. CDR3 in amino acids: CASSPMIGQETQYF. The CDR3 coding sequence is TGTGCCAGCAGCCCTATGATCGGCCAAGAGACCCAGTACTTC.

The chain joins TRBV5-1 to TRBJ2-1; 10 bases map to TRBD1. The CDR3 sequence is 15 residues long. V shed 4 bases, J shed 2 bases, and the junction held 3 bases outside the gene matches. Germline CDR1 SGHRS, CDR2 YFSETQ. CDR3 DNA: TGCGCCAGCAGCGGGACAGGGGACCCCTACAATGAGCAGTTCTTC. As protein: CASSGTGDPYNEQFF.

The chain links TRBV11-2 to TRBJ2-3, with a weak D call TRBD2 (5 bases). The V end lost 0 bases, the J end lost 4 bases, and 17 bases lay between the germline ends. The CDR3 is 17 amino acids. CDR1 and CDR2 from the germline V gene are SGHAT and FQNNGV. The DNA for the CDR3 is TGTGCCAGCAGCTTAGAAGTGGAAAGTCTAGCCCCAGATACGCAGTATTTT. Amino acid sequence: CASSLEVESLAPDTQYF. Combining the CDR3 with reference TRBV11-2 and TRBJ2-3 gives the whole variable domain EAGVAQSPRYKIIEKRQSVAFWCNPISGHATLYWYQQILGQGPKLLIQFQNNGVVDDSQLPKDRFSAERLKGVDSTLKIQPAKLEDSAVYLCASSLEVESLAPDTQYFGPGTRLTVL.

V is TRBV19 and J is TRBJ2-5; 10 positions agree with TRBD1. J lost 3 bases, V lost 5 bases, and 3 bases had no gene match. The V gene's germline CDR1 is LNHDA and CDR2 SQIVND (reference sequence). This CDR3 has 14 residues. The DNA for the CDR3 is TGTGCCAGTAGTTTAGGACAGGGGGAAGAGACCCAGTACTTC. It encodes CASSLGQGEETQYF. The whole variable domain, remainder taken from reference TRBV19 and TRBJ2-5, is DGGITQSPKYLFRKEGQNVTLSCEQNLNHDAMYWYRQDPGQGLRLIYYSQIVNDFQKGDIAEGYSVSREKKESFPLTVTSAQKNPTAFYLCASSLGQGEETQYFGPGTRLLVL.

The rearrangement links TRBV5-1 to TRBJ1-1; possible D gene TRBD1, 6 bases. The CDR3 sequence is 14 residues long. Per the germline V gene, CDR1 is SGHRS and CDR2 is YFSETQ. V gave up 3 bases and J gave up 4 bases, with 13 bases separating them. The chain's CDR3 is CASSSYGGATEAFF. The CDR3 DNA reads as TGCGCCAGCAGCTCCTATGGGGGGGCCACTGAAGCTTTCTTT. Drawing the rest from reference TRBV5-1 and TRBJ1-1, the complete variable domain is KAGVTQTPRYLIKTRGQQVTLSCSPISGHRSVSWYQQTPGQGLQFLFEYFSETQRNKGNFPGRFSGRQFSNSRSEMNVSTLELGDSALYLCASSSYGGATEAFFGQGTRLTVV.

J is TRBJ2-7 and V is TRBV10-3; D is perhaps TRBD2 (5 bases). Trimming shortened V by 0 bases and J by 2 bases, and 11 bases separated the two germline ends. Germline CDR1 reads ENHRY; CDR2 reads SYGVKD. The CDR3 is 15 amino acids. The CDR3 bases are TGTGCCATCAGTGAGTCAGAGGCCGGGGCCTACGAGCAGTACTTC. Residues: CAISESEAGAYEQYF.

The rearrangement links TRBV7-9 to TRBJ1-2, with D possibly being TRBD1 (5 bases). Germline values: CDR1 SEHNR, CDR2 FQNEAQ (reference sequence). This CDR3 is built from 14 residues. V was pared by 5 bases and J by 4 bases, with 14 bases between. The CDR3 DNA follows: TGTGCCAGCAGCGTCCTCGGGGGTGGCTATGGCTACACCTTC. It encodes CASSVLGGGYGYTF.

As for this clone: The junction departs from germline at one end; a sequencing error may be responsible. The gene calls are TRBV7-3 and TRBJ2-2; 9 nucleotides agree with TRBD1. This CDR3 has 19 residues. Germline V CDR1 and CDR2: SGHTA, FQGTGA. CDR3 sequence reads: CASSLTRPGTGSLTGELFF. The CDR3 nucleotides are TGTGCCAGCAGTTTAACACGTCCCGGGACAGGGAGTCTCACCGGGGAGCTGTTTTTT.

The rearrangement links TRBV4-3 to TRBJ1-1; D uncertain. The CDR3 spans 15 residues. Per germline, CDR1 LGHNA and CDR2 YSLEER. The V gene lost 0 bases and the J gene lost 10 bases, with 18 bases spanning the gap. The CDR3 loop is CASSQDVVSAGGAFF. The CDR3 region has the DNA TGCGCCAGCAGCCAAGATGTTGTTAGCGCAGGTGGAGCTTTCTTT.